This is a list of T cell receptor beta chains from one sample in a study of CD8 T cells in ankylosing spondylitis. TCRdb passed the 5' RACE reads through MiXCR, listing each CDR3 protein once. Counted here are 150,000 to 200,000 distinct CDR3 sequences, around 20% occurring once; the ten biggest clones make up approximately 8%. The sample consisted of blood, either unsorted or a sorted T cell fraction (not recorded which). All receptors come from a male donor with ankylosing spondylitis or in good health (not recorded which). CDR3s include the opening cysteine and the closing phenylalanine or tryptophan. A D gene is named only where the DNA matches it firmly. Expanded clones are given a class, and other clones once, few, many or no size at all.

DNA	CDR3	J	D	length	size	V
TGTGCCAGCAGTTTAAGTGTGATAACGAACACCGGGGAGCTGTTTTTT	CASSLSVITNTGELFF	TRBJ2-2	.	16	many	TRBV27
TGTGCCAGCAGCCCACAGAAACAGGGTGGTCAGCCCCAGCATTTT	CASSPQKQGGQPQHF	TRBJ1-5	.	15	few	TRBV14
TGCGCCAGCAGCCAAGCCTTGCCTCAGGGAAACAATCAGCCCCAGCATTTT	CASSQALPQGNNQPQHF	TRBJ1-5	.	17	few	TRBV4-1
TGCAGTGCATCCCCGAGAGGGATCAAAAACACCGGGGAGCTGTTTTTT	CSASPRGIKNTGELFF	TRBJ2-2	.	16	few	TRBV20-1
TGTGCCAGCAAGGGTGATAGCGGGATTATTGAGCAGTTCTTC	CASKGDSGIIEQFF	TRBJ2-1	TRBD2	14	many	TRBV27
TGTGCCAGCAATTCGGGACAGGGGGCATCGAGCAATCAGCCCCAGCATTTT	CASNSGQGASSNQPQHF	TRBJ1-5	TRBD1	17	.	TRBV28
TGTGCCAGCAGTTGGAGCGGGAACACTTACAATGAGCAGTTCTTC	CASSWSGNTYNEQFF	TRBJ2-1	TRBD2	15	many	TRBV27
TGTGCCAGCAGCGGAAGACAGAGGAACACTGAAGCTTTCTTT	CASSGRQRNTEAFF	TRBJ1-1	.	14	many	TRBV6-1
TGCGCCAGCAGCTTGGCCGGGTTAAACAATGAGCAGTTCTTC	CASSLAGLNNEQFF	TRBJ2-1	.	14	many	TRBV5-1
TGCGCCAGCAGCATGGGGGCCGCCTACAATGAGCAGTTCTTC	CASSMGAAYNEQFF	TRBJ2-1	.	14	many	TRBV5-1
TGTGCCAGCACCATCCGGGTAACTGAAGCTTTCTTT	CASTIRVTEAFF	TRBJ1-1	.	12	few	TRBV12-3/TRBV12-4
TGCAGTGCTAAAGGTTCGGAACAGCTAAGGAACACTGAAGCTTTCTTT	CSAKGSEQLRNTEAFF	TRBJ1-1	.	16	.	TRBV20-1
TGCAGTGCTACGAGCCCGGGACTAGCGGGAGTACCGCACTGGGATACGCAGTATTTT	CSATSPGLAGVPHWDTQYF	TRBJ2-3	TRBD2	19	many	TRBV20-1
TGTGCCAGCAGCGCAAACAGGGGTACTGAAGCTTTCTTT	CASSANRGTEAFF	TRBJ1-1	TRBD1	13	.	TRBV9
TGTGCCAGCTCGCCAAGCCCGGGACAGGGGAACACCGGGGAGCTGTTTTTT	CASSPSPGQGNTGELFF	TRBJ2-2	TRBD1	17	few	TRBV18
TGTGCCAGCAGGCCTGGGTACAGGAAGAATAAGGACTATGGCTACACCTTC	CASRPGYRKNKDYGYTF	TRBJ1-2	.	17	.	TRBV21-1
TGTGCCAGCACCCGAGTTGGCGGAACCGCCTACAATGAGCAGTTCTTC	CASTRVGGTAYNEQFF	TRBJ2-1	.	16	.	TRBV6-1
TGCAGCGTTGTGGGGGGGCAGGGCTATGGCTACACCTTC	CSVVGGQGYGYTF	TRBJ1-2	.	13	.	TRBV29-1
TGTGCCAGCAGCACCCACAGGGGAGATACGCAGTATTTT	CASSTHRGDTQYF	TRBJ2-3	TRBD1	13	many	TRBV3-1
TGTGCCATCAGTGACCCCACCGGGGAGCTGTTTTTT	CAISDPTGELFF	TRBJ2-2	.	12	.	TRBV10-3
TGCAGTGCTAGCCCGGGACGGAACTATGGCTACACCTTC	CSASPGRNYGYTF	TRBJ1-2	.	13	many	TRBV20-1
TGTGCCAGCAGCGTGATAGCGGGAGGGGTTATCGGGGAGCTGTTTTTT	CASSVIAGGVIGELFF	TRBJ2-2	TRBD2	16	.	TRBV9
TGTGCCAGCAGTTCGACAACGGGAGCTAACTATGGCTACACCTTC	CASSSTTGANYGYTF	TRBJ1-2	.	15	.	TRBV28
TGTGCCATCAGTGGGGGGCCCCTCAGCTCCTACAATGAGCAGTTCTTC	CAISGGPLSSYNEQFF	TRBJ2-1	.	16	.	TRBV10-3
TGTGCCAGCAGCGCTCGTTGGACAGCCCTCGCGGGGACTGAAGCTTTCTTT	CASSARWTALAGTEAFF	TRBJ1-1	.	17	many	TRBV7-8
TGTGCCAGCAAGAGGCACATGAACACTGAAGCTTTCTTT	CASKRHMNTEAFF	TRBJ1-1	.	13	few	TRBV27
TGTGTCAGCAGTACGGGACCGAACACCGGGGAGCTGTTTTTT	CVSSTGPNTGELFF	TRBJ2-2	.	14	.	TRBV12-3/TRBV12-4
TGCGCCAGCAGCAAGATCTCGAACACTGAAGCTTTCTTT	CASSKISNTEAFF	TRBJ1-1	.	13	.	TRBV10-1
TGTGCCAGCAGCTTTGGGTCGGGGACCTACGAGCAGTACTTC	CASSFGSGTYEQYF	TRBJ2-7	.	14	.	TRBV11-2
TGTGCCAGCAGCTTAACAGGGAATTCACCCCTCCACTTT	CASSLTGNSPLHF	TRBJ1-6	.	13	.	TRBV7-9
TGTGCAGGAAAGGGCGGGCTAAGCCGGTCCTACGAGCAGTACTTC	CAGKGGLSRSYEQYF	TRBJ2-7	.	15	once	TRBV30
TGCGCCAGCAGCCAAGATCTGGCGGCCAGCTCCTACGAGCAGTACTTC	CASSQDLAASSYEQYF	TRBJ2-7	.	16	few	TRBV4-1
TGCGCCAGCAGCCCTACAGGGGGATTTACAACTAATGAAAAACTGTTTTTT	CASSPTGGFTTNEKLFF	TRBJ1-4	TRBD1	17	.	TRBV5-1
TGTGCCAGCAGTGAAACGGGTCCCGAGGAGCTGTTTTTT	CASSETGPEELFF	TRBJ2-2	.	13	few	TRBV2
TGTGCCAGCAGCCGCCGGGACAGTAACTATGGCTACACCTTC	CASSRRDSNYGYTF	TRBJ1-2	TRBD1	14	few	TRBV7-2
TGTGCCAGCAGTCGCACTAGCGGGAGGAACTCCTACGAGCAGTACTTC	CASSRTSGRNSYEQYF	TRBJ2-7	TRBD2	16	.	TRBV3-1
TGTGCCAGCAGTTCCCAGGGTAGCGTCAATGAGCAGTTCTTC	CASSSQGSVNEQFF	TRBJ2-1	.	14	.	TRBV28
TGCGCCAGCAGCTTACGTGCTAGCGCGAAAATCGACAATGAGCAGTTCTTC	CASSLRASAKIDNEQFF	TRBJ2-1	.	17	many	TRBV5-1
TGTGCCAGCAGGCCTTATGACAGCACAGATACGCAGTATTTT	CASRPYDSTDTQYF	TRBJ2-3	.	14	few	TRBV2
TGCAGCGGACGGACAGGGTACAATGAGCAGTTCTTC	CSGRTGYNEQFF	TRBJ2-1	TRBD1	12	few	TRBV29-1
TGCAGTGCTAGAGAAACAGGGAGAGGTAACCAGCCCCAGCATTTT	CSARETGRGNQPQHF	TRBJ1-5	.	15	many	TRBV20-1
TGTGCCAGCAGTTTATGGGCGGGTCGACCTGGAAACACCATATATTTT	CASSLWAGRPGNTIYF	TRBJ1-3	.	16	.	TRBV28
TGTGCCAGCGGATCCCTAGGGGTTGGCAATGAGCAGTTCTTC	CASGSLGVGNEQFF	TRBJ2-1	.	14	many	TRBV14
TGTGCCAGCGGCCTCCTGGGGGGTTCCACCGGGGAGCTGTTTTTT	CASGLLGGSTGELFF	TRBJ2-2	.	15	few	TRBV28
TGTGCCAGCAGCTTAACGGGGAACGGAAACACCATATATTTT	CASSLTGNGNTIYF	TRBJ1-3	.	14	few	TRBV11-2
TGTGCCAGCAGCTTAGCGATTCTAGTGTCTCACAATGAGCAGTTCTTC	CASSLAILVSHNEQFF	TRBJ2-1	.	16	few	TRBV7-9
TGCGCCAGCAGGCTCGACAGGGATAGCAATCAGCCCCAGCATTTT	CASRLDRDSNQPQHF	TRBJ1-5	TRBD1	15	many	TRBV10-2
TGTGCCAGCAGCTTGGCAAGCGGGGCAAGCTCCTACGAGCAGTACTTC	CASSLASGASSYEQYF	TRBJ2-7	TRBD2	16	.	TRBV5-5
TGTGCCAGCAAAAGGACAGGGGGTGGCCTCGGGAACACCGGGGAGCTGTTTTTT	CASKRTGGGLGNTGELFF	TRBJ2-2	TRBD1	18	many	TRBV6-2/TRBV6-3
TGCGCCAGCAGCCCGGGACTAGCGGGAGGGAGGGGCGGCGAGACCCAGTACTTC	CASSPGLAGGRGGETQYF	TRBJ2-5	TRBD2	18	many	TRBV5-1
TGTGCCAGCAGTTACTCTCGGACAGGAGACTCCTACGAGCAGTACTTC	CASSYSRTGDSYEQYF	TRBJ2-7	TRBD1	16	many	TRBV6-5
TGTGCCAGCAGCCGACAGGGGGCCAGGGAGACCCAGTACTTC	CASSRQGARETQYF	TRBJ2-5	TRBD1	14	few	TRBV9
TGTGCCAGCAGCTTGCCGGGGGCAGGGAACACTGAAGCTTTCTTT	CASSLPGAGNTEAFF	TRBJ1-1	.	15	many	TRBV5-6
TGTGCCAGCAGTGAAGAAAGGAATCCGTCCTACAATGAGCAGTTCTTC	CASSEERNPSYNEQFF	TRBJ2-1	.	16	.	TRBV25-1
TGTGCCTGGACCCGGACAGGGATCTACACCTTC	CAWTRTGIYTF	TRBJ1-2	TRBD1	11	.	TRBV30
TGTGCCAGCAGACAGACCGTGTTGGATGAAGCTTTCTTT	CASRQTVLDEAFF	TRBJ1-1	.	13	few	TRBV28
TGCAGTGCAAAGACGGGGACTAGCTACGAGCAGTACTTC	CSAKTGTSYEQYF	TRBJ2-7	TRBD2	13	many	TRBV20-1